The 28 T cell receptor beta chains in this list originate from one sample, sequenced in a study of blood T cell repertoires in COVID-19. The assay was immunoSEQ multiplex PCR, and TCRdb's table has in-frame clones only and misses some. The table has 20,000 to 30,000 clones, about 89% seen once; the top ten hold less than 5.5%. Sequenced input: peripheral blood. The receptors were gathered from a man in his forties or fifties with active COVID-19.

This clone was recorded a few times. Other DNA sequences in the sample encode the same CDR3. The rearrangement uses TRBV4-3 and TRBJ1-6, with TRBD1 identical over 10 bases. CDR3 length equals 14 residues. J was trimmed by 7 bases and V by 4 bases; bases with no gene match: 1. Germline loops: CDR1 LGHNA, CDR2 YSLEER. CDR3 DNA sequence: TGCGCCAGCAGCCCGGGACAGGGGAATTCACCCCTCCACTTT. Translating gives CASSPGQGNSPLHF.

V usage is TRBV4-3 and J usage is TRBJ2-3; D is perhaps TRBD1 (5 bases). Germline CDR1 reads LGHNA; CDR2 reads YSLEER. The CDR3 has 17 amino acids. V was trimmed by 0 bases and J by 6 bases, leaving 19 bases between them. CDR3 coding DNA: TGCGCCAGCAGCCAAGACAGGGTTATCACCGCAGGGGATACGCAGTATTTT. The encoded protein is CASSQDRVITAGDTQYF.

V and J are TRBV5-5 and TRBJ1-2; D call uncertain. Germline-derived CDR1 and CDR2 are SGHKS and YYEKEE (reference sequence). Trimming stripped 0 bases from V and 8 bases from J, with 8 bases between. This CDR3 has 12 amino acids. The CDR3 DNA reads as TGTGCCAGCAGCTTGGACGACAACGGCTACACCTTC. Amino acid sequence: CASSLDDNGYTF.

The rearrangement links TRBV7-9 to TRBJ2-4; D remains unclear. Germline loops: CDR1 SEHNR, CDR2 FQNEAQ (reference sequence). CDR3 size: 16 residues. V lost 1 base and J lost 8, with 18 bases in between. CDR3 loop: CASSLGPGQSMDIQYF. As DNA, the CDR3 is TGTGCCAGCAGCTTAGGCCCTGGGCAGTCAATGGACATTCAGTACTTC.

CDR3 DNA sequence: TGTGCCAGCAGCAGGACAGGGTTCGGAAACACCATATATTTT. It is translated as CASSRTGFGNTIYF. The chain is built from TRBV2 and TRBJ1-3; the match to TRBD1 covers 8 bases. This CDR3 has 14 amino acids. The V segment lost 6 bases and the J segment 4 bases; nucleotides outside the gene matches: 5. Germline V gene sequence: CDR1 SNHLY, CDR2 FYNNEI.

The table lists this clone with a few counts. This chain joins TRBV6-5 and TRBJ2-5, with 7 bases aligning to TRBD2. V dropped 6 bases and J dropped 7; count of bases not matched to a gene: 5. The germline CDR1 and CDR2 sequences are MNHEY and SVGAGI. This CDR3 is built from 12 residues. The CDR3 DNA follows: TGTGCCAGCAGAAAGTCGGGGGGGACCCAGTACTTC. It translates to CASRKSGGTQYF.

The chain joins TRBV12-3 or TRBV12-4 to TRBJ2-3; D remains unclear. V was trimmed by 5 bases and J by 4 bases, leaving 7 bases between them. The length of the CDR3 is 12 residues. The DNA for the CDR3 is TGTGCCAGCAGTCCCTTCCCAGATACGCAGTATTTT. It specifies CASSPFPDTQYF.

J is TRBJ1-5 and V is TRBV6-2 or TRBV6-3; tentatively, D is TRBD1 (5 bases). Deletions cut 0 bases from V and 4 bases from J, with 10 bases between. The CDR3 runs to 15 residues. Germline CDR1 MNHEY, CDR2 SVGEGT. The CDR3, as DNA: TGTGCCAGCAGTTACTCGCTCAGGGTGAATCAGCCCCAGCATTTT. Residues: CASSYSLRVNQPQHF.

The gene calls are TRBV11-3 and TRBJ2-5; perhaps TRBD2 as D (6 bases). This CDR3 is 13 amino acids long. The V end was cut by 6 bases, the J end by 7 bases, with 15 bases between. From germline, CDR1 is SGHNT and CDR2 YENEEA. This CDR3 is CASSRGTAGTQYF. The CDR3 nucleotides are TGTGCCAGCAGTCGCGGGACTGCCGGGACCCAGTACTTC.

For this clone: Other nucleotide sequences from this sample produce the same CDR3. The chain links TRBV14 to TRBJ2-5; 9 nucleotides align to TRBD2. Germline V gene lookup returns CDR1 SGHDN and CDR2 FVKESK. The CDR3 consists of 14 residues. The trim removed 4 bases at V and 4 bases at J, leaving 4 bases unmatched. In DNA, the CDR3 is TGTGCCAGCAGCCTGCGGGGGGGCCGAGAGACCCAGTACTTC. As protein: CASSLRGGRETQYF.

The V gene is TRBV27, the J gene TRBJ2-1; a weak D match, TRBD1 (5 bases). Trimming cost V 3 bases and J 0 bases, with 9 bases left between them. This CDR3 has 15 amino acids. Germline CDR1 is MNHEY and CDR2 is SMNVEV (reference sequence). DNA for the CDR3: TGTGCCAGCAGTTTCAGGGCCAGCTCCTACAATGAGCAGTTCTTC. This gives the protein CASSFRASSYNEQFF.

The V and J genes are TRBV7-9 and TRBJ1-5; possible D gene TRBD1, 5 bases. V lost 1 base to trimming and J lost 6 bases, with 13 bases between them. Germline V gene sequence: CDR1 SEHNR, CDR2 FQNEAQ (reference sequence). The CDR3 runs to 15 residues. For the CDR3, the DNA is TGTGCCAGCAGCTTAGAATCTTCAGGGTTTCAGCCCCAGCATTTT. Translated: CASSLESSGFQPQHF.

The chain combines TRBV3-1 (or the pseudogene TRBV3-2) with TRBJ2-2; TRBD2 matches 10 bases. Germline V gene sequence: CDR1 LGHDT, CDR2 YNNKEL (reference sequence). After removal of 4 bases from V and 1 base from J, the junction contained 0 bases not matched to a gene. This CDR3 is built from 15 residues. The CDR3 is CASSRTSGNTGELFF. The CDR3 DNA follows: TGTGCCAGCAGCCGGACTAGCGGGAACACCGGGGAGCTGTTTTTT.

The V call is TRBV11-2, the J call TRBJ2-1; 11 bases are shared with TRBD2. Trimming removed 5 bases from V and 8 bases from J; junction bases left unmatched: 8. The CDR3 contains 15 residues. CDR1 and CDR2 from the germline V gene are SGHAT and FQNNGV. DNA for the CDR3: TGTGCCAGCAGCGATAGCGGGAGGGCCTCCGATGAGCAGTTCTTC. This sequence encodes CASSDSGRASDEQFF.

The CDR3 sequence is CASSLTSGTPTTGELFF. CDR3 nucleotides: TGTGCCAGCAGCTTGACTTCCGGGACACCAACCACCGGGGAGCTGTTTTTT. The chain combines TRBV7-2 with TRBJ2-2; maybe TRBD1 (6 bases). V was shortened by 3 bases and J by 4 bases, with 18 bases between the two germline ends. The CDR3 runs to 17 residues. Germline V gene lookup returns CDR1 SGHTA and CDR2 FQGNSA.

The chain uses TRBV14 and TRBJ2-6, with 12 bases identical to TRBD1. Germline assignment: CDR1 SGHDN and CDR2 FVKESK. J lost 3 bases, V lost 5 bases, and 8 bases had no gene match. The length of the CDR3 is 18 residues. The CDR3 DNA is TGTGCCAGCAGCTCCCCGGGACAGGGGGCTTTTGGGGCCAACGTCCTGACTTTC. This sequence encodes CASSSPGQGAFGANVLTF.

This chain joins TRBV12-1 and TRBJ2-1; the table's D call, TRBD2, has no DNA check behind it. TRBV12-1 is a listed pseudogene. The CDR3 is 17 residues long. CDR3 protein: CASSFPRSGEIYNEQFF. The CDR3 DNA reads TGTGCCAGCAGCTTCCCTCGTAGCGGGGAGATCTACAATGAGCAGTTCTTC.

This chain joins TRBV19 and TRBJ1-1, with D perhaps TRBD1 (6 bases). The CDR3 sequence is 14 residues long. V lost 3 bases and J 2 bases, leaving 10 bases between the germline ends. Germline V gives CDR1 LNHDA, CDR2 SQIVND (reference sequence). The CDR3 reads CASSISDRNTEAFF. In nucleotides, the CDR3 is TGTGCCAGTAGTATCTCGGACAGAAACACTGAAGCTTTCTTT.

With respect to this clone: Other DNA sequences of this sample code for an identical CDR3. CDR3 amino acids: CASSLRETQYF. The DNA for the CDR3 is TGTGCCAGCAGTTTACGAGAGACCCAGTACTTC. V gene TRBV12-3 or TRBV12-4 combines with J gene TRBJ2-5; D gene ambiguous. With 2 bases removed from V and 4 bases from J, the gap between germline ends came to 2 bases. This CDR3 region has 11 residues.

This clone was picked up one time. The V call is TRBV5-4, the J call TRBJ2-5, with D unresolved. The CDR3 loop spans 13 amino acids. Germline loops: CDR1 SGHNT, CDR2 YYREEE (reference sequence). Trimming pared 9 bases from V and 4 bases from J, leaving 16 bases between. The CDR3 sequence is CATGAELTETQYF. For the CDR3, the DNA is TGTGCCACCGGAGCAGAGCTGACAGAGACCCAGTACTTC.

This chain uses TRBV5-6 with TRBJ2-5; TRBD1 aligns across 9 bases. Germline V CDR1 and CDR2: SGHDT, YYEEEE. The CDR3 totals 16 residues. The ends lost 2 bases at V and 2 bases at J; junction bases unmatched: 7. In DNA form, the CDR3 reads TGTGCCAGCAGCTTTAGGTCGACAGGGGGACAAGAGACCCAGTACTTC. Protein sequence: CASSFRSTGGQETQYF. The whole variable domain, remainder taken from reference TRBV5-6 and TRBJ2-5, is DAGVTQSPTHLIKTRGQQVTLRCSPKSGHDTVSWYQQALGQGPQFIFQYYEEEERQRGNFPDRFSGHQFPNYSSELNVNALLLGDSALYLCASSFRSTGGQETQYFGPGTRLLVL.

The chain carries TRBV7-3 and TRBJ2-1; D not certain. With 6 bases removed from V and 5 bases from J, the gap between germline ends came to 11 bases. Germline CDR1 and CDR2: SGHTA and FQGTGA. The CDR3 spans 13 residues. The CDR3: CASSKNYNNEQFF. The CDR3 bases are TGTGCCAGCAGTAAGAACTACAACAATGAGCAGTTCTTC.

The CDR3 DNA is TGCGCCAGCAGCTTGCCTAGCGGGGCTAGCACAGATACGCAGTATTTT. As protein: CASSLPSGASTDTQYF. The V and J genes are TRBV5-1 and TRBJ2-3; 9 nucleotides agree with TRBD2. The junction had 3 bases not matched to a gene; V was cut back by 1 base and J by 0 bases. Germline CDR1 and CDR2: SGHRS and YFSETQ. The length of the CDR3 is 16 residues.

The chain recombines TRBV6-2 or TRBV6-3 with TRBJ1-2; a possible D gene is TRBD1 (6 bases). CDR1 and CDR2 (germline): MNHEY, SVGEGT. V gave up 4 bases and J gave up 4 bases, with 16 bases separating them. The CDR3 runs 15 residues. The CDR3 DNA reads as TGTGCCAGCAGTTCTCGACAAGGACAGCTCTATGGCTACACCTTC. Encoded protein: CASSSRQGQLYGYTF.

The chain links TRBV29-1 to TRBJ1-3; 7 bases align to TRBD1. Germline CDR1 reads SQVTM; CDR2 reads ANQGSEA. The V segment lost 3 bases and the J segment 7 bases; nucleotides outside the gene matches: 0. The CDR3 covers 11 residues. The CDR3 sequence is CSVETGNTIYF. Here the CDR3 DNA reads TGCAGCGTTGAGACAGGGAACACCATATATTTT.

The V and J genes are TRBV5-1 and TRBJ2-1; 12 positions agree with TRBD1. This CDR3 region has 14 residues. The V and J ends lost 4 bases and 8 bases, in that order; junction bases with no gene match: 4. Per the germline V gene, CDR1 is SGHRS and CDR2 is YFSETQ. The CDR3 sequence: CASSTGQGADEQFF. CDR3 in DNA: TGCGCCAGCAGCACGGGACAGGGGGCAGATGAGCAGTTCTTC.

This chain links TRBV6-5 with TRBJ2-7, with 10 positions matching TRBD1. This CDR3 is built from 14 residues. Germline values: CDR1 MNHEY, CDR2 SVGAGI. Trimming at V came to 6 bases and at J to 4 bases, leaving 6 bases not matched to a gene. The CDR3 reads CASRPGQGFYEQYF. CDR3 sequence (DNA): TGTGCCAGCAGGCCGGGACAGGGGTTTTACGAGCAGTACTTC.

The chain combines TRBV6-5 with TRBJ1-5; 9 nucleotides line up with TRBD1. Losses at the gene ends were 6 bases for V and 6 bases for J; bases not matched to a gene: 6. This CDR3 has 14 amino acids. Germline assignment: CDR1 MNHEY and CDR2 SVGAGI. CDR3 protein: CASSEGQGFQPQHF. CDR3 coding DNA: TGTGCCAGCAGCGAGGGACAGGGATTTCAGCCCCAGCATTTT.